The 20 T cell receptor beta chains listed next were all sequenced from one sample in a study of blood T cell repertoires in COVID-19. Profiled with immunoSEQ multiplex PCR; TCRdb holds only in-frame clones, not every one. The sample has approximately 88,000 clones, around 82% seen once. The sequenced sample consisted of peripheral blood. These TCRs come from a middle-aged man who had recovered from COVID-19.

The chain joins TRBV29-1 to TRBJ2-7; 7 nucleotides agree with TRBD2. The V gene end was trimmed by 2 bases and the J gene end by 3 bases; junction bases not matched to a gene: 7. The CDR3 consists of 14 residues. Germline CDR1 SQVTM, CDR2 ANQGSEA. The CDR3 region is CSVEIQRGGYEQYF. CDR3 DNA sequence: TGCAGCGTTGAAATCCAGCGGGGAGGCTACGAGCAGTACTTC.

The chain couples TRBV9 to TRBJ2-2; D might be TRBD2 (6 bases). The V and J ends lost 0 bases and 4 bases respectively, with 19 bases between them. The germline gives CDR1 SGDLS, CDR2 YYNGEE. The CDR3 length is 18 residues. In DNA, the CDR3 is TGTGCCAGCAGCGTAGGACCGTTTACTGGGGGAGGCACCGGGGAGCTGTTTTTT. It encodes CASSVGPFTGGGTGELFF.

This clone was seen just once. CDR3 DNA sequence: TGTGCCAGCTCACCTGGCTTTCGATCTGGCTACACCTTC. It is translated as CASSPGFRSGYTF. The rearrangement joins TRBV18 to TRBJ1-2; D not resolved. V lost 3 bases and J lost 7, with 12 bases in between. From germline, CDR1 is KGHSH and CDR2 LQKENI. The CDR3 extends over 13 amino acids. The whole variable domain, remainder taken from reference TRBV18 and TRBJ1-2, is NAGVMQNPRHLVRRRGQEARLRCSPMKGHSHVYWYRQLPEEGLKFMVYLQKENIIDESGMPKERFSAEFPKEGPSILRIQQVVRGDSAAYFCASSPGFRSGYTFGSGTRLTVV.

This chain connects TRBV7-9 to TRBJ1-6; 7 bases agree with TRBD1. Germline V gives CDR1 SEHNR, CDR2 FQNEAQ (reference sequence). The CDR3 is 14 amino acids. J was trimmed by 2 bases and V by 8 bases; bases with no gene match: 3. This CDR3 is CASSTGTYNSPLHF. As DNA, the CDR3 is TGTGCCAGCTCGACAGGGACCTATAATTCACCCCTCCACTTT.

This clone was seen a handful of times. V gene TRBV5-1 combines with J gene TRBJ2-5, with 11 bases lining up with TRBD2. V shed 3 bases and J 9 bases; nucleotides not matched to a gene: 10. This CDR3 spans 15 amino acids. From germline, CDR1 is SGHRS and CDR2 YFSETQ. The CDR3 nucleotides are TGCGCCAGCAGCTCGCGACTAGCGGGGACCGGGGCCCAGTACTTC. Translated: CASSSRLAGTGAQYF.

DNA of the CDR3: TGTGCCAGCAGTAAAAACAGATACTATGGCTACACCTTC. Translating it yields CASSKNRYYGYTF. The V and J genes are TRBV12-3 or TRBV12-4 and TRBJ1-2; no definite D call. V was trimmed by 5 bases and J by 3 bases, leaving 10 bases between them. CDR3 length: 13 residues.

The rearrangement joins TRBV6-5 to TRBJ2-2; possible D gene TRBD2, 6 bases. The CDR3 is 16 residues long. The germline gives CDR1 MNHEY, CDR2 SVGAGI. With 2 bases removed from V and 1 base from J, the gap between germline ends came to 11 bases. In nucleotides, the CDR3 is TGTGCCAGCAGTTACGGTCTGCGGGGGAACACCGGGGAGCTGTTTTTT. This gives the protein CASSYGLRGNTGELFF.

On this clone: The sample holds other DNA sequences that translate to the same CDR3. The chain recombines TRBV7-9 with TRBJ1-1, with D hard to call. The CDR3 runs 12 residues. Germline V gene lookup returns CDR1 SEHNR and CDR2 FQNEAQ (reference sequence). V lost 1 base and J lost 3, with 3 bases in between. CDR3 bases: TGTGCCAGCAGCTTAGACTACACTGAAGCTTTCTTT. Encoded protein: CASSLDYTEAFF.

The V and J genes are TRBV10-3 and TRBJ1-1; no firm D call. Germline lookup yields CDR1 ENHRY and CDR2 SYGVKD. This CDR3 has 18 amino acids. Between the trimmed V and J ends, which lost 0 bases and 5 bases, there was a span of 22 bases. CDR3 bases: TGTGCCATCAGTGAGTCTGGGCAGGTACCGCTTGATTTTACTGAAGCTTTCTTT. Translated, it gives CAISESGQVPLDFTEAFF.

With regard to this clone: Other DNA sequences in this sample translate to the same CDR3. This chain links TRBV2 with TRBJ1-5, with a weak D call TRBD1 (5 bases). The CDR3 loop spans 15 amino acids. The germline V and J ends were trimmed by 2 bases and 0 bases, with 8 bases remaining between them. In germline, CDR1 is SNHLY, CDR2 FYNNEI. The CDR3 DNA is TGTGCCAGCAGTGAACGGGGGTATAGCAATCAGCCCCAGCATTTT. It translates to CASSERGYSNQPQHF.

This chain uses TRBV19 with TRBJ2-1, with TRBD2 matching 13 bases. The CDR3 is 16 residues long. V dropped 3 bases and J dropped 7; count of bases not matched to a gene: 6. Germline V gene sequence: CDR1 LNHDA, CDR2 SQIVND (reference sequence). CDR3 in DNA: TGTGCCAGTAGTATCACACTAGCGGGAGGGCGTAATGAGCAGTTCTTC. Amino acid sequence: CASSITLAGGRNEQFF.

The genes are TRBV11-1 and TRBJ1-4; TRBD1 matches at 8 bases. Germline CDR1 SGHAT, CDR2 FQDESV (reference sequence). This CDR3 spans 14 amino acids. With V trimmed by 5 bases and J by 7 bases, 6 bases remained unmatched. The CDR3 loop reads CASSVDRGSEKLFF. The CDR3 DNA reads TGTGCCAGCAGCGTCGACAGGGGAAGTGAAAAACTGTTTTTT. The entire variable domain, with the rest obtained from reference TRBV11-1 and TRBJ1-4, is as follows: EAEVAQSPRYKITEKSQAVAFWCDPISGHATLYWYRQILGQGPELLVQFQDESVVDDSQLPKDRFSAERLKGVDSTLKIQPAELGDSAMYLCASSVDRGSEKLFFGSGTQLSVL.

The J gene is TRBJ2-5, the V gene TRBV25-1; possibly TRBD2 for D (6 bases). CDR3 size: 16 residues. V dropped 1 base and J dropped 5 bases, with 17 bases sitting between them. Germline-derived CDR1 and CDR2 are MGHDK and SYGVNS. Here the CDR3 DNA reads TGTGCCAGCAGTGAATCTCGAGGGACTGTAAGTGAGACCCAGTACTTC. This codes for CASSESRGTVSETQYF. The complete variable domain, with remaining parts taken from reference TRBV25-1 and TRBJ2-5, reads EADIYQTPRYLVIGTGKKITLECSQTMGHDKMYWYQQDPGMELHLIHYSYGVNSTEKGDLSSESTVSRIRTEHFPLTLESARPSHTSQYLCASSESRGTVSETQYFGPGTRLLVL.

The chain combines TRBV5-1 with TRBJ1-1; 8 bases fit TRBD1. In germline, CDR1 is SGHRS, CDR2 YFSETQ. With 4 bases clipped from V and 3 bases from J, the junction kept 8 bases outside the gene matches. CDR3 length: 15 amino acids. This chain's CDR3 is CASSTNTGGDTEAFF. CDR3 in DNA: TGCGCCAGCAGCACCAATACAGGGGGAGACACTGAAGCTTTCTTT.

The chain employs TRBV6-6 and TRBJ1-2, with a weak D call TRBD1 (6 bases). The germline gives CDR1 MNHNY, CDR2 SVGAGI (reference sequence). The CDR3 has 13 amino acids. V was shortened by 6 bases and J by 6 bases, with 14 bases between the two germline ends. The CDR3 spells CASSRTGLDGYTF. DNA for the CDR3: TGTGCCAGCAGCCGTACAGGGTTAGATGGCTACACCTTC.

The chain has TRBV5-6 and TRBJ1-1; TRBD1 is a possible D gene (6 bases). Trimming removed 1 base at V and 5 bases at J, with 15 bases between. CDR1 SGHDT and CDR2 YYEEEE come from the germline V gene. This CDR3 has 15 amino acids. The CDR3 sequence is CASSLQAGVSTEAFF. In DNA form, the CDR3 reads TGTGCCAGCAGCTTGCAGGCAGGGGTTAGTACTGAAGCTTTCTTT. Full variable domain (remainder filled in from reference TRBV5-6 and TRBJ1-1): DAGVTQSPTHLIKTRGQQVTLRCSPKSGHDTVSWYQQALGQGPQFIFQYYEEEERQRGNFPDRFSGHQFPNYSSELNVNALLLGDSALYLCASSLQAGVSTEAFFGQGTRLTVV.

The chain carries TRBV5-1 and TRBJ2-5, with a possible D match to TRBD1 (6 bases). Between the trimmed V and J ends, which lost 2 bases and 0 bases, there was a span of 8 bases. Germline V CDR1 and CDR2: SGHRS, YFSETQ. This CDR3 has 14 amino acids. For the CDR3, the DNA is TGCGCCAGCAGCTTCCGGGACAACCAAGAGACCCAGTACTTC. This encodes CASSFRDNQETQYF.

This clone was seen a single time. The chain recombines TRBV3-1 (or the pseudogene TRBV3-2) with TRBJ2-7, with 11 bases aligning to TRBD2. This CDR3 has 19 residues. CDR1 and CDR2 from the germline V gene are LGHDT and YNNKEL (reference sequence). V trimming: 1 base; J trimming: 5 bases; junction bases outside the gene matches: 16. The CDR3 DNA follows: TGTGCCAGCAGCCAAGTTTTAGGGGTAGCGGGAGGGCCTATACACGAGCAGTACTTC. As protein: CASSQVLGVAGGPIHEQYF.

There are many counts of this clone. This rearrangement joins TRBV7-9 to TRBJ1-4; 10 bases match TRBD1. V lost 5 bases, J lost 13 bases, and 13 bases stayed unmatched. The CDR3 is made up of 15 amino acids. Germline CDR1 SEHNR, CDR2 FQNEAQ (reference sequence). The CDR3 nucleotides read TGTGCCAGCAGCACAGGGACAGGGGAATCCCTTGGACTGTTTTTT. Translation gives CASSTGTGESLGLFF.

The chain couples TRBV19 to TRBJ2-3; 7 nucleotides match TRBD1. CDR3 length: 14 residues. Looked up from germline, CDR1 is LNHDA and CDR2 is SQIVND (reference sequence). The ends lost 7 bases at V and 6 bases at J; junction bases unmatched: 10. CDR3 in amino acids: CASTGTDRADTQYF. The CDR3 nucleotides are TGTGCCAGTACCGGCACCGACAGGGCGGATACGCAGTATTTT.